The rows below give T cell receptor beta chains drawn from one sample of a study of blood T cell repertoires in COVID-19. Clones were sequenced by immunoSEQ multiplex PCR, and TCRdb holds only the in-frame ones, with some missing. Here the sample spans around 200,000 clones, about nine tenths being singletons. Sequenced material: peripheral blood. All receptors come from a man between 50 and 59 years old with acute or convalescent COVID-19. Both conserved end residues are part of each CDR3. D genes are given only for firm matches. The size field is filled for only some rows; it gives once, few, many or a size class.

CDR3nt,CDR3aa,v_gene,abundance,j_gene,d_gene
TGTGCCAGCAGTGATACAGGGACGCTATTCTACGAGCAGTACTTC,CASSDTGTLFYEQYF,TRBV6-1,-,TRBJ2-7,-
TGTGCCAGCAGCCCGACTAGCGGGGGTGTTGGTGAGCAGTTCTTC,CASSPTSGGVGEQFF,TRBV3-1/TRBV3-2,-,TRBJ2-1,TRBD2
TGTGCCAGCCGGGGGACGGGGGGCGGCACCGGGGAGCTGTTTTTT,CASRGTGGGTGELFF,TRBV5-6,-,TRBJ2-2,-
TGTGCCAGCAGTGAAACATATAGCAATCAGCCCCAGCATTTT,CASSETYSNQPQHF,TRBV2,-,TRBJ1-5,-
TGTGCCAGCAGTTTCCTAGGCAGGGTTTTACTCTTC,CASSFLGRVLLF,TRBV12-3/TRBV12-4,-,TRBJ2-1,-
TGCAGCGCCGCTACTCAGGCAAACTCCTACAATGAGCAGTTCTTC,CSAATQANSYNEQFF,TRBV29-1,-,TRBJ2-1,-
TGTGCCAGCAGCCCCGGGACAGGGAATCAGCCCCAGCATTTT,CASSPGTGNQPQHF,TRBV2,-,TRBJ1-5,TRBD1
TGTGCCAGCAGCCCCAGGGAGGGGCAGCGAAATTCACCCCTCCACTTT,CASSPREGQRNSPLHF,TRBV6-2/TRBV6-3,-,TRBJ1-6,-
TGTGCCAGTAGTAGGGACAGCTACGAGCAGTACTTC,CASSRDSYEQYF,TRBV19,-,TRBJ2-7,TRBD1
TGTGCCAGCAGCTTCTTGGGACAGGGTTACAATGAGCAGTTCTTC,CASSFLGQGYNEQFF,TRBV11-2,-,TRBJ2-1,TRBD1
TGCGCCAGCAGCCTAACAGACAGCTATAACTATGGCTACACCTTC,CASSLTDSYNYGYTF,TRBV4-1,-,TRBJ1-2,-
TGTGCCAGCTCACCAACAGGGGGGCTTGAAGCTTTCTTT,CASSPTGGLEAFF,TRBV18,-,TRBJ1-1,TRBD1
TGTGCCAGCAGCCAAGCCCAGGGCAAGAACACTGAAGCTTTCTTT,CASSQAQGKNTEAFF,TRBV14,-,TRBJ1-1,-
TGTGCCAGCAGCTTAGTCCAGGTTGGATATGGCTACACCTTC,CASSLVQVGYGYTF,TRBV11-2,-,TRBJ1-2,-
TGTGCCAGCAGCTTAGGACAGCAGCCTGGCTACACCTTC,CASSLGQQPGYTF,TRBV11-1,-,TRBJ1-2,-
TGTGCCAGCAGCTTAGTTAGTGAAAAACTGTTTTTT,CASSLVSEKLFF,TRBV7-9,-,TRBJ1-4,-
TGTGCCAGCAGCCAAGCACAGGGAATAGACGACGAGCAGTACTTC,CASSQAQGIDDEQYF,TRBV4-2,-,TRBJ2-7,-
TGTGCCAGCGGGAGGGACATTGGACCTGGAAACACCATATATTTT,CASGRDIGPGNTIYF,TRBV9,-,TRBJ1-3,-
TGTGCCAGCAGCTTAGGCGGGGGCGGCGGAGAGACCCAGTACTTC,CASSLGGGGGETQYF,TRBV7-2,-,TRBJ2-5,-
TGTGCTAGTGGTTTTACGAGAAGCGGGGGCACTGAAGCTTTCTTT,CASGFTRSGGTEAFF,TRBV12-5,once,TRBJ1-1,-
TGTGCCAGCAGACAAACAGGGTCAGAGACCCAGTACTTC,CASRQTGSETQYF,TRBV6-5,-,TRBJ2-5,-
TGTGCCAGCAGCTCCCGACTAGCGGGGGGCCGGGGCACCGGGGAGCTGTTTTTT,CASSSRLAGGRGTGELFF,TRBV11-2,-,TRBJ2-2,TRBD2
TGTGCCAGCAGCGTAAACCGAAACAGGACCCAATACAATGAGCAGTTCTTC,CASSVNRNRTQYNEQFF,TRBV9,-,TRBJ2-1,-
TGTGCCAGCAAGGGGACCTACGAGCAGTACTTC,CASKGTYEQYF,TRBV6-5,-,TRBJ2-7,-
TGTGCCAGTAAAATAAAGACAGGGACAGGCTATGGCTACACCTTC,CASKIKTGTGYGYTF,TRBV19,-,TRBJ1-2,TRBD1
TGCGCCAGCAGCTTGGTGACTAGCGGGGCCACAGATACGCAGTATTTT,CASSLVTSGATDTQYF,TRBV5-1,-,TRBJ2-3,TRBD2
TGTGCCAGCAGCTCGCACAGGGGGGGCGCTTTCTTT,CASSSHRGGAFF,TRBV13,-,TRBJ1-1,TRBD1
TGTGCCAGCAGTGAAGGGGGCTGGGGCTACACCTTC,CASSEGGWGYTF,TRBV6-1,few,TRBJ1-2,-
TGTGCCAGCAGGTCGGGGGTTTCAGAGACCCAGTACTTC,CASRSGVSETQYF,TRBV11-2,-,TRBJ2-5,-
TGTGCCAGCAGCCAGGTCCAAACAGGTTCGCACACTGAAGCTTTCTTT,CASSQVQTGSHTEAFF,TRBV3-1/TRBV3-2,once,TRBJ1-1,-
TGTGCCAGCAGTGAAGCCCGAGTACCTGGAAACACCATATATTTT,CASSEARVPGNTIYF,TRBV6-1,-,TRBJ1-3,-
TGTGCCAGCAGTGAGGTGCCGGTGCCTCCTGGGGCCAACGTCCTGACTTTC,CASSEVPVPPGANVLTF,TRBV6-1,-,TRBJ2-6,-
TGTGCCAGCAGCGTCACAGGGGTGGCAGATACGCAGTATTTT,CASSVTGVADTQYF,TRBV9,-,TRBJ2-3,TRBD1
TGTGCCAGCAGTTTAGGGCAGCCCTCTTCCGAGCAGTACTTC,CASSLGQPSSEQYF,TRBV27,once,TRBJ2-7,-
TGTGCCAGCTCACCAAACCCCAGCTCCTACGAGCAGTACTTC,CASSPNPSSYEQYF,TRBV18,-,TRBJ2-7,-
TGTGCCAGCAGTTGGACAGAGACGAACACCGGGGAGCTGTTTTTT,CASSWTETNTGELFF,TRBV2,-,TRBJ2-2,-
TGCGCCAGCAGCTTGGGTAGCGGGGGTCACAATGAGCAGTTCTTC,CASSLGSGGHNEQFF,TRBV5-1,-,TRBJ2-1,TRBD2
TGTGCCTGGAGCGACGGACAGGGTGCTAATGAAAAACTGTTTTTT,CAWSDGQGANEKLFF,TRBV30,-,TRBJ1-4,TRBD1
TGTGCCAGCAGAAAGCAACAGGGGGCCGACTATGGCTACACCTTC,CASRKQQGADYGYTF,TRBV6-4,-,TRBJ1-2,TRBD1
TGCGCCAGCAGTCCAGGCGGGGAAACGAGACAGCCCCAGCATTTT,CASSPGGETRQPQHF,TRBV4-1,-,TRBJ1-5,-
TGTGCCATCAGAGAAACAGGGGGGGCCTCTGAAGCTTTCTTT,CAIRETGGASEAFF,TRBV10-3,-,TRBJ1-1,TRBD1
TGTGCCAGCAGTTCCCCGTCGAGCAATCAGCCCCAGCATTTT,CASSSPSSNQPQHF,TRBV6-5,-,TRBJ1-5,-
TGTGCCAGCAGCGTAGAAGAGAGAAACACTGAAGCTTTCTTT,CASSVEERNTEAFF,TRBV9,once,TRBJ1-1,-
TGTGCCACCAGCAGAGACCCCTCCCAAGAGGTTCCCCCCTTC,CATSRDPSQEVPPF,TRBV15,-,TRBJ1-2,-
TGTGCCAGCAGCGCTGGTTTGGACAGTCTTCGGGGCTACACCTTC,CASSAGLDSLRGYTF,TRBV16,-,TRBJ1-2,-
TGTGCCAGCAGCCAAGGAGGAGGGCAGGGTGGTCAGCCCCAGCATTTT,CASSQGGGQGGQPQHF,TRBV3-1/TRBV3-2,-,TRBJ1-5,-
TGCGCCAGCAGCTTGGCCGGGACAGGGGGGAGCAATGAGCAGTTCTTC,CASSLAGTGGSNEQFF,TRBV5-1,-,TRBJ2-1,TRBD1
TGTGCCAGCAGTCGACGGGGGGAAAATTCACCCCTCCACTTT,CASSRRGENSPLHF,TRBV27,-,TRBJ1-6,-
TGTGCCAGCAGTGAGAGCCGGGACAGCTCCTACGAGCAGTACTTC,CASSESRDSSYEQYF,TRBV25-1,-,TRBJ2-7,TRBD1
TGTGCCACCAGCAGGGACCTGGGGGGTAGAGAGACCCAGTACTTC,CATSRDLGGRETQYF,TRBV15,once,TRBJ2-5,-
TGTGCCAGCAGTGAAGGTCGGGGTTCACCCCTCCACTTT,CASSEGRGSPLHF,TRBV6-1,-,TRBJ1-6,-
TGTGCCTGGAGTTCCCTAGGGACAGGGGGAGAAAAACTGTTTTTT,CAWSSLGTGGEKLFF,TRBV30,-,TRBJ1-4,TRBD1
TGTGCCAGCAGCTTAAAGGTTAGGGGGCCGGGCAATCAGCCCCAGCATTTT,CASSLKVRGPGNQPQHF,TRBV7-6,-,TRBJ1-5,TRBD1
TGCGCCAGCAGCCAGGGACAGGGGGCGATCTATGGCTACACCTTC,CASSQGQGAIYGYTF,TRBV4-1,-,TRBJ1-2,TRBD1